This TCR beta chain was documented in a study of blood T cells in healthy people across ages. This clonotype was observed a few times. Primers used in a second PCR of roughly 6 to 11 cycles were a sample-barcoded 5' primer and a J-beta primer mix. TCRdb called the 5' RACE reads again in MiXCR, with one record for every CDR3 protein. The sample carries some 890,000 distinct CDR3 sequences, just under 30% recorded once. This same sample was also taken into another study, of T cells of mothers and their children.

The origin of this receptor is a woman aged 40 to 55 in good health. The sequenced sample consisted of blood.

In DNA, the CDR3 is TGTGCCAGCACCCTAGGGGGGGCAGGCCGCCTGAACACTGAAGCTTTCTTT. This sequence encodes CASTLGGAGRLNTEAFF. The chain links TRBV28 to TRBJ1-1; D may be TRBD1 (6 bases). This CDR3 contains 17 residues. Germline CDR1 is MDHEN and CDR2 is SYDVKM. The V gene lost 7 bases and the J gene lost 0 bases, with 21 bases spanning the gap.